Following are 27 T cell receptor beta chains from one sample sequenced in a study of cytomegalovirus exposure and HLA in healthy donors. A multiplex PCR was run with 60 Vbeta primers and 13 Jbeta primers. Profiling relied on immunoSEQ multiplex PCR, and the TCRdb table lists in-frame clones only, not all of them. The table has 120,000 to 150,000 clones, around four fifths seen once. Sample: PBMCs. The receptors originated from a male donor in good health and CMV-seronegative.

J is TRBJ2-2 and V is TRBV18, with 9 bases fitting TRBD2. In germline, CDR1 is KGHSH, CDR2 LQKENI. The J segment lost 5 bases and the V segment lost 5 bases, leaving 9 bases of the junction unmatched. There are 16 residues in the CDR3. CDR3 sequence reads: CASSRPSGMTTGELFF. The CDR3 bases are TGTGCCAGCTCAAGACCTAGCGGGATGACGACCGGGGAGCTGTTTTTT. Full variable domain (missing parts from reference TRBV18 and TRBJ2-2): NAGVMQNPRHLVRRRGQEARLRCSPMKGHSHVYWYRQLPEEGLKFMVYLQKENIIDESGMPKERFSAEFPKEGPSILRIQQVVRGDSAAYFCASSRPSGMTTGELFFGEGSRLTVL.

The V gene is TRBV19, the J gene TRBJ1-1; D possibly corresponds to TRBD1 (6 bases). Germline loops: CDR1 LNHDA, CDR2 SQIVND (reference sequence). Trimming removed 7 bases from V and 6 bases from J, with 18 bases in between. The CDR3 has 14 residues. The CDR3 loop is CASIARGAHAEAFF. DNA of the CDR3: TGTGCCAGTATCGCTCGGGGGGCGCATGCTGAAGCTTTCTTT.

The gene calls are TRBV5-5 and TRBJ1-1, with 8 bases lining up with TRBD1. Germline loops: CDR1 SGHKS, CDR2 YYEKEE (reference sequence). After removal of 3 bases from V and 5 bases from J, the junction contained 12 bases not matched to a gene. The CDR3 is made up of 16 amino acids. Here the CDR3 DNA reads TGTGCCAGCAGCTCTTGGGCCGGGACAGGCGGGACTGAAGCTTTCTTT. Protein sequence: CASSSWAGTGGTEAFF.

The count of this clone is one. The rearrangement links TRBV30 to TRBJ2-3, with TRBD2 identical over 7 bases. Per germline, CDR1 GTSNPN and CDR2 SVGIG (reference sequence). The trim removed 0 bases at V and 5 bases at J, leaving 5 bases unmatched. There are 14 residues in the CDR3. Here the CDR3 reads CAWSVWGRGDTQYF. For the CDR3, the DNA is TGTGCCTGGAGTGTATGGGGGAGGGGAGATACGCAGTATTTT.

This chain connects TRBV7-9 to TRBJ2-7, with D perhaps matching TRBD1 (6 bases). Germline V gives CDR1 SEHNR, CDR2 FQNEAQ (reference sequence). The CDR3 consists of 14 residues. The V end lost 5 bases, the J end lost 7 bases, and 18 bases lay between the germline ends. CDR3 DNA: TGTGCCAGCAGCCCGCGGACAGTTCGAGGGGAGCAGTACTTC. This codes for CASSPRTVRGEQYF.

The chain's CDR3 is CASSLDGAPGSEQFF. The CDR3 DNA reads as TGCGCCAGCAGCTTGGATGGAGCGCCGGGGAGTGAGCAGTTCTTC. This chain joins TRBV5-1 and TRBJ2-1; D is possibly TRBD2 (5 bases). There are 15 residues in the CDR3. The V end lost 0 bases, the J end lost 9 bases, and 16 bases lay between the germline ends. Per germline, CDR1 SGHRS and CDR2 YFSETQ.

The chain has TRBV5-1 and TRBJ2-2; TRBD1 matches 9 bases. Germline lookup yields CDR1 SGHRS and CDR2 YFSETQ. The CDR3 is 16 residues long. V gave up 2 bases and J gave up 4 bases; unmatched junction bases: 6. For the CDR3, the DNA is TGCGCCAGCAGCTTCACGGGACAGGGCGGCACCGGGGAGCTGTTTTTT. The encoded protein is CASSFTGQGGTGELFF.

As concerns this clone: The same CDR3 is also encoded by other DNA sequences in this sample. J is TRBJ2-3 and V is TRBV5-1; 9 bases match TRBD1. Trimming cost V 5 bases and J 5 bases; bases outside gene matches: 12. CDR3 length equals 16 residues. From germline, CDR1 is SGHRS and CDR2 YFSETQ. The CDR3 protein is CASRLPGQGNRDTQYF. The CDR3 DNA is TGCGCCAGCAGACTTCCGGGACAGGGCAATAGAGATACGCAGTATTTT.

This clone was recorded once. Other DNA sequences of this sample code for an identical CDR3. The chain links TRBV6-5 to TRBJ1-5; 7 bases match TRBD1. Trimming at V came to 6 bases and at J to 4 bases, leaving 9 bases not matched to a gene. The CDR3 is 15 amino acids. The V gene's germline CDR1 is MNHEY and CDR2 SVGAGI. Here the CDR3 reads CASSSQEGANQPQHF. The CDR3 DNA reads as TGTGCCAGCAGCTCTCAGGAGGGGGCGAATCAGCCCCAGCATTTT.

V usage is TRBV5-6 and J usage is TRBJ2-1, with TRBD1 identical over 8 bases. Trimming took 0 bases from V and 7 from J; bases not matched to a gene: 3. Germline CDR1 and CDR2: SGHDT and YYEEEE. The CDR3 contains 14 residues. The CDR3 region has the DNA TGTGCCAGCAGCTTGGGGACAGGGTGGAATGAGCAGTTCTTC. Its protein product is CASSLGTGWNEQFF.

In its sample, this clone was seen a few times. The rearrangement uses TRBV5-1 and TRBJ2-6, with D unresolved. The CDR3 sequence is 16 residues long. Germline CDR1 SGHRS, CDR2 YFSETQ. V was pared by 1 base and J by 0 bases, with 8 bases between. In nucleotides, the CDR3 is TGCGCCAGCAGCTTGTGGCAGTTCTCTGGGGCCAACGTCCTGACTTTC. Protein: CASSLWQFSGANVLTF.

This clone was found a few times. The V gene is TRBV5-4, the J gene TRBJ2-1; 10 bases are a match to TRBD1. The germline CDR1 and CDR2 sequences are SGHNT and YYREEE (reference sequence). The ends lost 4 bases at V and 6 bases at J; junction bases unmatched: 4. The CDR3 has 14 residues. The chain's CDR3 is CASSRGQGGNEQFF. The CDR3 DNA reads TGTGCCAGCAGCCGCGGACAGGGGGGCAATGAGCAGTTCTTC.

The chain couples TRBV19 to TRBJ2-1; 13 nucleotides agree with TRBD2. The germline CDR1 and CDR2 sequences are LNHDA and SQIVND (reference sequence). Unmatched junction bases numbered 13, after V lost 4 bases and J lost 4 bases. CDR3 length: 19 amino acids. CDR3 sequence: CASSNWVTSGRVPYNEQFF. In nucleotides, the CDR3 is TGTGCCAGTAGTAACTGGGTTACTAGCGGGAGGGTGCCTTACAATGAGCAGTTCTTC.

This clone was recorded once. The V gene is TRBV15, the J gene TRBJ2-5, with 7 bases lining up with TRBD1. The J segment lost 0 bases and the V segment lost 1 base, leaving 5 bases of the junction unmatched. The CDR3 length is 16 residues. Germline loops: CDR1 LNHNV, CDR2 YYDKDF (reference sequence). The CDR3 bases are TGTGCCACCAGCAGAGGGGACAGTTCGTACCAAGAGACCCAGTACTTC. Translated, it gives CATSRGDSSYQETQYF.

The J gene is TRBJ1-2, the V gene TRBV6-1; TRBD1 agrees at 9 bases. The CDR3 contains 14 residues. J lost 3 bases, V lost 5 bases, and 4 bases had no gene match. Germline values: CDR1 MNHNS, CDR2 SASEGT. This CDR3 is CASSFTGGDYGYTF. CDR3 coding DNA: TGTGCCAGCAGTTTCACAGGGGGCGACTATGGCTACACCTTC.

The V call is TRBV6-6, the J call TRBJ1-6, with 9 bases aligning to TRBD1. The CDR3 is made up of 14 amino acids. Germline CDR1 and CDR2: MNHNY and SVGAGI (reference sequence). The V and J ends lost 10 bases and 9 bases, in that order; junction bases with no gene match: 10. CDR3 nucleotides: TGTGCCACCCTCCGGGACAGGGATGGTTCACCCCTCCACTTT. This translates into CATLRDRDGSPLHF.

In its sample, this clone was seen once. The chain employs TRBV5-1 and TRBJ2-1; the match to TRBD1 covers 9 bases. The junction had 24 bases not matched to a gene; V was cut back by 3 bases and J by 8 bases. The CDR3 totals 20 residues. Germline CDR1 reads SGHRS; CDR2 reads YFSETQ. In nucleotides, the CDR3 is TGCGCCAGCAGCTCCACCCCATTAGTCGACAGGGGGAATTCCCGGGATGAGCAGTTCTTC. Amino acids: CASSSTPLVDRGNSRDEQFF.

The V call is TRBV2, the J call TRBJ1-1, with TRBD1 as a possible D gene (6 bases). This CDR3 has 14 residues. Trimming removed 3 bases from V and 1 base from J, with 9 bases in between. CDR1 and CDR2 (germline): SNHLY, FYNNEI. The CDR3 protein is CASSDGGANTEAFF. CDR3 DNA sequence: TGTGCCAGCAGTGACGGGGGGGCGAACACTGAAGCTTTCTTT.

The table lists this clone with a few counts. The chain joins TRBV7-2 to TRBJ1-5, with D hard to call. The CDR3 totals 15 residues. Germline V gene sequence: CDR1 SGHTA, CDR2 FQGNSA. V lost 1 base and J lost 3, with 10 bases in between. Here the CDR3 reads CASSLELGYNQPQHF. CDR3 DNA: TGTGCCAGCAGCTTAGAGCTAGGCTACAATCAGCCCCAGCATTTT.

The chain carries TRBV13 and TRBJ2-2; TRBD2 matches 14 bases. The junction had 15 bases not matched to a gene; V was cut back by 5 bases and J by 10 bases. The CDR3 sequence is 18 residues long. CDR1 is PRHDT, CDR2 FYEKMQ, per germline (reference sequence). CDR3 nucleotides: TGTGCCAGCAGCCCTCCCAGTGGGGGACTAGCGGGAGCGATGGAGCTGTTTTTT. This sequence encodes CASSPPSGGLAGAMELFF.

The V gene is TRBV7-9, the J gene TRBJ2-7, with TRBD1 as a possible D gene (6 bases). CDR3 size: 12 residues. The germline V gene has CDR1 SEHNR and CDR2 FQNEAQ (reference sequence). Trimming removed 4 bases at V and 9 bases at J, with 13 bases between. The DNA of the CDR3 is TGTGCCAGCAGCTCAGGGGATTCGGGGCAGTACTTC. This gives the protein CASSSGDSGQYF. The complete variable domain, with remaining parts taken from reference TRBV7-9 and TRBJ2-7, reads DTGVSQNPRHKITKRGQNVTFRCDPISEHNRLYWYRQTLGQGPEFLTYFQNEAQLEKSRLLSDRFSAERPKGSFSTLEIQRTEQGDSAMYLCASSSGDSGQYFGPGTRLTVT.

This chain links TRBV7-2 with TRBJ1-5, with a possible D match to TRBD1 (6 bases). This CDR3 is 18 amino acids long. V was clipped by 4 bases and J by 0 bases, with 19 bases between them. Germline V gene data show CDR1 as SGHTA and CDR2 as FQGNSA. The chain's CDR3 is CASSSQGITVLSNQPQHF. CDR3 in DNA: TGTGCCAGCAGCTCACAGGGTATAACGGTTCTTAGCAATCAGCCCCAGCATTTT.

The chain recombines TRBV6-5 with TRBJ2-1; 13 nucleotides match TRBD2. The CDR3 covers 15 residues. V lost 6 bases and J lost 4; bases outside the gene matches: 3. The germline V gene encodes CDR1 MNHEY and CDR2 SVGAGI. The CDR3 nucleotides are TGTGCCAGCAGGAGACTAGCGGGGGGTTACAATGAGCAGTTCTTC. Translating gives CASRRLAGGYNEQFF.

V usage is TRBV6-6 and J usage is TRBJ2-5; TRBD1 aligns across 7 bases. The ends lost 5 bases at V and 4 bases at J; junction bases unmatched: 10. This CDR3 has 15 amino acids. Germline V gene data show CDR1 as MNHNY and CDR2 as SVGAGI (reference sequence). CDR3 sequence (DNA): TGTGCCAGCAGTAACCTCGAGGGGGCTGGAGAGACCCAGTACTTC. The encoded protein is CASSNLEGAGETQYF.

The chain is built from TRBV27 and TRBJ2-7, with TRBD1 as a possible D gene (6 bases). Deletions cut 5 bases from V and 4 bases from J, with 15 bases between. This CDR3 is built from 14 residues. CDR1 and CDR2 from the germline V gene are MNHEY and SMNVEV (reference sequence). For the CDR3, the DNA is TGTGCCAGCAGTGACTCGGACAGAGAATACGAGCAGTACTTC. This translates into CASSDSDREYEQYF.

The chain recombines TRBV18 with TRBJ1-5; D gene uncertain. Trimming removed 1 base from V and 2 bases from J, with 12 bases in between. CDR1 is KGHSH, CDR2 LQKENI, per germline. The CDR3 is made up of 16 amino acids. CDR3 loop: CASSPLFLEGNQPQHF. The CDR3 DNA reads TGTGCCAGCTCACCACTCTTTCTGGAGGGCAATCAGCCCCAGCATTTT.

This clone showed up just a few times. This rearrangement joins TRBV6-6 to TRBJ1-1; D is uncertain. CDR3 length: 12 amino acids. Trimming took off 3 bases at V and 2 bases at J, with 4 bases between the two ends. Per germline, CDR1 MNHNY and CDR2 SVGAGI (reference sequence). CDR3 coding DNA: TGTGCCAGCAGTTATTCTAACACTGAAGCTTTCTTT. The encoded protein is CASSYSNTEAFF.